These T cell receptor beta chains were read from a single sample in a study of blood T cell repertoires in COVID-19. Libraries were prepared by immunoSEQ multiplex PCR; TCRdb keeps only in-frame clonotypes and omits some of them. The table shows about 180,000 clones, with about 81% occurring only once. Sequenced input: peripheral blood. The receptors originated from a woman over 75 with COVID-19, enrolled during active disease. The CDR3 runs from the conserved cysteine through the conserved F or W. D genes are given only for firm matches. Not every row has a clone size; where given, it reads once, few, many or a size class.

V gene	clone size	J gene	D gene	CDR3 DNA	CDR3 protein
TRBV14	few	TRBJ2-7	NA	TGTGCCAGCAGCCAAGTAGTCGGTCCGGGTTACTACGAGCAGTACTTC	CASSQVVGPGYYEQYF
TRBV4-2	NA	TRBJ1-2	NA	TGTGCCAGCAGCCAAGGTTCGGGGGTAGATGGCTACACCTTC	CASSQGSGVDGYTF
TRBV5-1	NA	TRBJ2-1	TRBD2	TGCGCCAGCAGCTTTCGAGGGAGGGCCGGTTACAATGAGCAGTTCTTC	CASSFRGRAGYNEQFF
TRBV19	NA	TRBJ1-5	TRBD1	TGTGCCAGTACCATACCTACGGGACAGAGAATTAGCAATCAGCCCCAGCATTTT	CASTIPTGQRISNQPQHF
TRBV5-1	NA	TRBJ2-5	TRBD1	TGCGCCAGCAGCTACAGGGGGCCCTACTACCTACAAGAGACCCAGTACTTC	CASSYRGPYYLQETQYF
TRBV6-2/TRBV6-3	NA	TRBJ1-2	TRBD1	TGTGCCAGCAGTTACGTTCCAAGACAGGGACGGGATGGCTACACCTTC	CASSYVPRQGRDGYTF
TRBV3-1/TRBV3-2	NA	TRBJ2-7	TRBD2	TGTGCCAGCAGCCAACGGGGACTAGCGGGCGAGCAGTACTTC	CASSQRGLAGEQYF
TRBV5-6	NA	TRBJ1-1	NA	TGTGCCAGCAGCTTGGGTCTTGAAGCTTTCTTT	CASSLGLEAFF
TRBV4-2	NA	TRBJ1-5	NA	TGTGCCAGCAGCCTCCAAACCAACGGTCAGCCCCAGCATTTT	CASSLQTNGQPQHF
TRBV7-8	NA	TRBJ1-1	TRBD1	TGTGCCAGCAGCTTAGAAAGGGACAGGACGCTCACTATGAACACTGAAGCTTTCTTT	CASSLERDRTLTMNTEAFF
TRBV7-2	NA	TRBJ2-1	TRBD2	TGTGCCAGCAGCCCGACTAGCGGGGGTTACAATGAGCAGTTCTTC	CASSPTSGGYNEQFF
TRBV2	NA	TRBJ2-2	NA	TGTGCCAGCAGCGTACAGCAACCGGGGGACACCGGGGAGCTGTTTTTT	CASSVQQPGDTGELFF
TRBV12-5	NA	TRBJ1-2	NA	TGTGCTAGTGGTTTGGATATGTCTTCTCCGGGCTACACCTTC	CASGLDMSSPGYTF
TRBV28	NA	TRBJ2-7	NA	TGTGCCAGCAGTTCCACCACTAGCACAGAGCAGTACTTC	CASSSTTSTEQYF
TRBV12-3/TRBV12-4	NA	TRBJ1-2	TRBD1	TGTGCCAGCAGTTGGGACAGCTATGGCTACACCTTC	CASSWDSYGYTF
TRBV4-1	once	TRBJ2-2	NA	TGCGCCAGCAGCCCCCGAGACACCGGGGAGCTGTTTTTT	CASSPRDTGELFF
TRBV4-2	NA	TRBJ2-3	TRBD2	TGTGCCAGCAGCCTCGAGTGGCGGGGGTACACAGATACGCAGTATTTT	CASSLEWRGYTDTQYF
TRBV5-8	NA	TRBJ2-7	NA	TGTGCCAGCAGCTTGGCGGGGTCCTACGAGCAGTACTTC	CASSLAGSYEQYF
TRBV18	NA	TRBJ2-2	NA	TGTGCCAGCTCCCCGAGCGCGGGGTTGAACACCGGGGAGCTGTTTTTT	CASSPSAGLNTGELFF
TRBV7-9	NA	TRBJ1-2	NA	TGTGCCAGCAGCTTAGCTGGCTCAAACTATGGCTACACCTTC	CASSLAGSNYGYTF
TRBV3-1/TRBV3-2	NA	TRBJ2-3	TRBD1	TGTGCCAGCAGCCACGGGACAGGGGGCTCTTCTGGCACAGATACGCAGTATTTT	CASSHGTGGSSGTDTQYF
TRBV6-5	few	TRBJ2-5	TRBD2	TGTGCCAGCAGGATGACTAGCGGGAGACAAGAGACCCAGTACTTC	CASRMTSGRQETQYF
TRBV29-1	NA	TRBJ1-2	NA	TGCAGCGTCTCTCCGGGACTGACCCAACCCGTAGGCTACACCTTC	CSVSPGLTQPVGYTF
TRBV9	NA	TRBJ2-4	TRBD2	TGTGCCAGCAGCGTTCTAGCGGGGACGGACATTCAGTACTTC	CASSVLAGTDIQYF
TRBV5-1	NA	TRBJ2-7	TRBD1	TGCGCCAGCAGCTCCCGGACAGGCAGCTACGAGCAGTACTTC	CASSSRTGSYEQYF
TRBV6-5	NA	TRBJ1-2	TRBD1	TGTGCCAGCAGTTACGACAGGGGGCCCTGTGGCTACACCTTC	CASSYDRGPCGYTF
TRBV11-1	NA	TRBJ1-1	TRBD1	TGTGCCAGCAGCAAGGACAGGGGGCTGTCTGAAGCTTTCTTT	CASSKDRGLSEAFF
TRBV6-5	NA	TRBJ2-7	NA	TGTGCCAGCAGTTCATCAGGGGGGTGGGGGGAGCAGTACTTC	CASSSSGGWGEQYF
TRBV6-6	NA	TRBJ1-5	NA	TGTGCCAGCAGTTACGCGGGGGGGCGACAGCCCCAGCATTTT	CASSYAGGRQPQHF
TRBV24-1	once	TRBJ2-3	TRBD2	TGTGCCTCAATGGCGGGAGGAACAGATACGCAGTATTTT	CASMAGGTDTQYF
TRBV5-8	NA	TRBJ1-1	NA	TGTGCCAGCAGCTTTCGGGGGGTTGATGAAGCTTTCTTT	CASSFRGVDEAFF
TRBV7-9	NA	TRBJ2-2	NA	TGTGCCAGCAGCCTAGCTGGGACTTCCACCGGGGAGCTGTTTTTT	CASSLAGTSTGELFF
TRBV7-8	once	TRBJ1-1	TRBD1	TGTGCCAGCAGCTTCCGGGACAGGGGGCTTCGCGTCGCTGAAGCTTTCTTT	CASSFRDRGLRVAEAFF
TRBV28	once	TRBJ1-2	TRBD1	TGTGCCAGCAGGGAGACAGGGGGTAACTATGGCTACACCTTC	CASRETGGNYGYTF
TRBV3-1/TRBV3-2	NA	TRBJ1-2	NA	TGTGCCAGCAGCCAAGATGGAGTTCAGGACAAGGGCTACACCTTC	CASSQDGVQDKGYTF
TRBV6-5	NA	TRBJ2-1	TRBD2	TGTGCCAGCAGCTGGACTAGCCCCTTCAATGAGCAGTTCTTC	CASSWTSPFNEQFF
TRBV3-1/TRBV3-2	NA	TRBJ2-2	TRBD1	TGTGCCAGCAGCCAAGATGACAGGGGGCCCGGGGAGCTGTTTTTT	CASSQDDRGPGELFF
TRBV3-1/TRBV3-2	NA	TRBJ2-1	TRBD2	TGTGCCAGCAGCCAAATTTTCCCCGCTAGCGGGAGCAATGAGCAGTTCTTC	CASSQIFPASGSNEQFF
TRBV19	NA	TRBJ1-6	TRBD1	TGTGCCAGTTCAAACGACCGGGACAGACTTAATTCACCCCTCCACTTT	CASSNDRDRLNSPLHF
TRBV19	once	TRBJ2-5	TRBD2	TGTGCCAGTAGTATAGGGCAGGGAGCAGGACTAGAGGGGACCCAGTACTTC	CASSIGQGAGLEGTQYF
TRBV29-1	NA	TRBJ2-3	TRBD2	TGCAGCCTAAGGACTAGCGGGGGAGTAGATACGCAGTATTTT	CSLRTSGGVDTQYF
TRBV11-1	NA	TRBJ2-5	NA	TGTGCCAGCAGCTTAGTATCTCAGGGGGGAGAGACCCAGTACTTC	CASSLVSQGGETQYF
TRBV11-2	once	TRBJ2-3	NA	TGTGCCAGCAGCTTCAGCGGTGGCACAGATACGCAGTATTTT	CASSFSGGTDTQYF
TRBV9	NA	TRBJ2-2	TRBD2	TGTGCCAGCAGTCCGTGGACTAGCGGGATCACCGGGGAGCTGTTTTTT	CASSPWTSGITGELFF
TRBV12-5	NA	TRBJ2-2	TRBD2	TGTGCTAGTGGTCCCCCCCTCGGCGGGGGAGCCACTGGGACCGGGGAGCTGTTTTTT	CASGPPLGGGATGTGELFF
TRBV9	NA	TRBJ2-4	TRBD1	TGTGCCAGCAGTCCTGGACAGGGGGCCAAAAACATTCAGTACTTC	CASSPGQGAKNIQYF
TRBV7-6	few	TRBJ2-2	NA	TGTGCCAGCAGCTTAGCGGGAGGCCCCACCGGGGAGCTGTTTTTT	CASSLAGGPTGELFF
TRBV19	NA	TRBJ1-2	NA	TGTGCCAGTAGTATCCAGGGGACCTATGGCTACACCTTC	CASSIQGTYGYTF
TRBV10-3	NA	TRBJ2-7	TRBD2	TGTGCCATCAGTGTTCAGGGAGGGGACTACGAGCAGTACTTC	CAISVQGGDYEQYF
TRBV19	NA	TRBJ1-2	NA	TGTGCCAGTAGTGGCGGGGCCGGCTACACCTTC	CASSGGAGYTF
TRBV13	NA	TRBJ1-1	NA	TGTGCCAGCAGCTCAGAGAACACTGAAGCTTTCTTT	CASSSENTEAFF
TRBV11-2	NA	TRBJ2-3	NA	TGTGCCAGCAGCCAGCAACTAGGAGATACGCAGTATTTT	CASSQQLGDTQYF
TRBV5-5	once	TRBJ2-2	TRBD2	TGTGCCAGCAGCTTTGGACTAGCGGGGGCCAAGACCGGGGAGCTGTTTTTT	CASSFGLAGAKTGELFF
TRBV7-2	NA	TRBJ1-2	NA	TGTGCCAGCAGCTTATATCCTGCCCTACATGGCTACACCTTC	CASSLYPALHGYTF
TRBV6-5	NA	TRBJ1-6	TRBD1	TGTGCCAGCACTGGACAGGGGCGATCACCCCTCCACTTT	CASTGQGRSPLHF
TRBV6-6	NA	TRBJ1-6	NA	TGTGCCAGCGGGACAACCGGGACGGGGCATTCACCCCTCCACTTT	CASGTTGTGHSPLHF
TRBV21-1	NA	TRBJ1-1	NA	TGTGCCAGCAGCAAAGTCGGGCGGGACAGGGTTCTGAACACTGAAGCTTTCTTT	CASSKVGRDRVLNTEAFF
TRBV4-2	NA	TRBJ2-5	NA	TGTGCCAGCAGCCAAACCTTGGCTAGCAGCGAGACCCAGTACTTC	CASSQTLASSETQYF
TRBV6-6	once	TRBJ2-3	NA	TGTGCCAGCAGCCCCAGGGTCGCAGATACGCAGTATTTT	CASSPRVADTQYF
TRBV24-1	few	TRBJ1-2	NA	TGTGCCACCAGTGATTCCAGACAGGCTGAGAGTAATGGCTACACCTTC	CATSDSRQAESNGYTF